Below are 24 T cell receptor beta chains sequenced from a single sample in a study of monozygotic twins with inflammatory bowel disease. TCRdb reanalyzed the 5' RACE reads and collapses them to one entry per CDR3 protein, without DNA. Its table records under 350,000 distinct CDR3 sequences. What was sequenced was blood. The receptor source for this set is a human donor with ulcerative colitis or Crohn's disease, or a healthy co-twin of an affected twin (not recorded which).

The V and J genes are TRBV18 and TRBJ2-1; TCRdb outputs TRBD1, but without DNA this stays unchecked. The CDR3 has 16 amino acids. In germline, CDR1 is KGHSH, CDR2 LQKENI. CDR3 protein: CASSPPGAGVQNEQFF. Combining the CDR3 with reference TRBV18 and TRBJ2-1 gives the whole variable domain NAGVMQNPRHLVRRRGQEARLRCSPMKGHSHVYWYRQLPEEGLKFMVYLQKENIIDESGMPKERFSAEFPKEGPSILRIQQVVRGDSAAYFCASSPPGAGVQNEQFFGPGTRLTVL.

V and J are TRBV20-1 and TRBJ2-7; the TRBD1 assignment by TCRdb is unverifiable without DNA. Per the germline V gene, CDR1 is DFQATT and CDR2 is SNEGSKA (reference sequence). CDR3 length: 14 amino acids. This chain's CDR3 is CSARDKGKPHEQYF.

The genes are TRBV12-3 or TRBV12-4 and TRBJ2-7. CDR3 size: 15 residues. CDR3 in amino acids: CASSPARTSASEQYF.

V is TRBV3-1 and J is TRBJ2-7; there is no DNA to check the TCRdb D call of TRBD2. The CDR3 runs 14 residues. Germline V lookup: CDR1 LGHDT, CDR2 YNNKEL (reference sequence). The CDR3: CASSQAWTSYEQYF.

This CDR3 is CARQGANVGGELFF. This chain uses TRBV6-1 with TRBJ2-2; TCRdb's assignment of TRBD1 cannot be checked, as there is no DNA. CDR1 MNHNS and CDR2 SASEGT come from the germline V gene. The CDR3 runs 14 residues.

The rearrangement joins TRBV5-1 to TRBJ2-2; checking the TCRdb D call of TRBD1 is not possible without DNA. Germline V gives CDR1 SGHRS, CDR2 YFSETQ. CDR3 length equals 15 residues. This CDR3 is CASSIGQANTGELFF.

The CDR3: CASSNHELAGTDTQYF. The V call is TRBV13, the J call TRBJ2-3; TCRdb proposes TRBD2, but this gene call is untestable without DNA. CDR3 length: 16 residues. Germline V gene lookup returns CDR1 PRHDT and CDR2 FYEKMQ (reference sequence).

The chain carries TRBV5-1 and TRBJ2-1; the D gene TCRdb calls, TRBD1, cannot be checked with no DNA. The CDR3 length is 16 residues. The germline CDR1 and CDR2 sequences are SGHRS and YFSETQ. The CDR3 spells CASSLVPSQGGNEQFF.

This chain connects TRBV5-1 to TRBJ2-5; TCRdb gives TRBD2 as the D gene, but with no DNA this cannot be confirmed. The CDR3 loop spans 15 amino acids. In germline, CDR1 is SGHRS, CDR2 YFSETQ. CDR3 sequence reads: CASSLGWGDPETQYF.

The chain carries TRBV18 and TRBJ2-1; the D call from TCRdb, TRBD1, cannot be confirmed without DNA. Germline lookup yields CDR1 KGHSH and CDR2 LQKENI. The CDR3 has 14 residues. The CDR3 protein is CASSPRQGGNEQFF.

This sequence joins TRBV10-3 and TRBJ2-2. The CDR3 has 14 amino acids. Germline CDR1 reads ENHRY; CDR2 reads SYGVKD. CDR3 residues: CAISESGKAGELFF.

The chain's CDR3 is CASSFREEKLFF. The chain links TRBV12-3 or TRBV12-4 to TRBJ1-4. The CDR3 extends over 12 amino acids.

The V gene is TRBV5-1, the J gene TRBJ2-7; TCRdb reports TRBD2, a call that lacks DNA to check it against. CDR1 is SGHRS, CDR2 YFSETQ, per germline. The CDR3 extends over 15 amino acids. The CDR3 sequence: CASSFTSGGTYEQYF.

The rearrangement uses TRBV24-1 and TRBJ1-1. In germline, CDR1 is KGHDR, CDR2 SFDVKD. The CDR3 extends over 13 amino acids. CDR3 residues: CATSDLQGTEAFF.

The V gene is TRBV19, the J gene TRBJ2-7; TCRdb selects TRBD2, and the lack of DNA leaves this call unchecked. Looked up from germline, CDR1 is LNHDA and CDR2 is SQIVND (reference sequence). The CDR3 runs 15 residues. The CDR3 is CASSISGPSSYEQYF.

The chain carries TRBV6-2 or TRBV6-3 and TRBJ2-2; lacking DNA, the TRBD1 call made by TCRdb goes unchecked. Germline assignment: CDR1 MNHEY and CDR2 SVGEGT. The CDR3 runs 15 residues. The CDR3 spells CASSPGPRPTGELFF.

The J gene is TRBJ1-5, the V gene TRBV3-1. CDR1 is LGHDT, CDR2 YNNKEL, per germline (reference sequence). The CDR3 loop spans 13 amino acids. This CDR3 is CASSQRENQPQHF.

J is TRBJ2-1 and V is TRBV24-1; TCRdb outputs TRBD2, but without DNA this stays unchecked. The length of the CDR3 is 15 residues. Looked up from germline, CDR1 is KGHDR and CDR2 is SFDVKD. CDR3 region: CATSETSRDDNEQFF.

V is TRBV6-2 or TRBV6-3 and J is TRBJ2-5; TCRdb's assignment of TRBD1 cannot be checked, as there is no DNA. The CDR3 consists of 18 residues. The V gene's germline CDR1 is MNHEY and CDR2 SVGEGT. CDR3 in amino acids: CASSYGGLRQGGVETQYF.

This rearrangement joins TRBV12-3 or TRBV12-4 to TRBJ2-5; no DNA is available, so the TRBD1 call from TCRdb remains unchecked. The CDR3 length is 15 residues. CDR3: CASSYWTGLQETQYF.

The genes are TRBV12-3 or TRBV12-4 and TRBJ2-5; TCRdb's D gene call, TRBD1, goes unchecked for lack of DNA. CDR3 length: 14 amino acids. The CDR3 reads CASRWDRGRETQYF.

This sequence joins TRBV14 and TRBJ2-7. The germline V gene encodes CDR1 SGHDN and CDR2 FVKESK. This CDR3 region has 15 residues. This CDR3 reads CASSQVDLSSYEQYF.

The chain carries TRBV20-1 and TRBJ2-7. Germline loops: CDR1 DFQATT, CDR2 SNEGSKA (reference sequence). The CDR3 spans 11 residues. The CDR3 reads CSAKLKYEQYF.

This chain connects TRBV27 to TRBJ2-2; TCRdb selects TRBD2, and the lack of DNA leaves this call unchecked. CDR3 length: 19 amino acids. CDR1 is MNHEY and CDR2 is SMNVEV in the germline V gene (reference sequence). CDR3 in amino acids: CASSQRRGPAFPNTGELFF.